What follows describes a single TCR beta chain. Its antigen remains unidentified. No base-level quality is on record; no much larger clone is a single base apart. The identical CDR3 is also encoded by other nucleotide sequences in the sample. Using the deep immunoSEQ assay, TCR CDR3 regions were amplified from genomic DNA by multiplex PCR. Extracted genomic DNA from each cell subset was distributed evenly across all wells of several immunoSEQ 96-well plates, and each plate was treated as a replicate. For sorted subsets, each replicate PCR was loaded with 200 to 250 ng genomic DNA, equivalent to 25,000 to 35,000 T cell genomes. Purified libraries were measured with a Qubit 3.0 fluorometer, size-checked on a Bioanalyzer 2100, and measured again with the KAPA Library Quantification kit. Each immunoSEQ 96-well plate was sequenced on its own single-read 150-cycle Illumina NextSeq 550 flow cell. The authors' pipeline ran thus. Because the immunoSEQ output held only junctional sequences and lacked quality scores, the filtering could not match the filtering applied to full-length reads. To assign V/J genes and CDR3, sequences were annotated using PyIR, a Python wrapper for IgBLAST v1.9, with IMGT germline references. Reads with weak V/J assignments (E-value above 1e-6), missing CDR3, stop codons, out-of-frame junctions, or ambiguous translated residues were removed. V3J clonotypes were defined as sequences sharing the same inferred V gene, J gene, and CDR3 amino acid sequence. To compute the percentage overlap between repertoires, the number of shared unique clonotypes was divided by the size of the smaller repertoire. Three approaches were used to assess repertoire richness: RTK rarefaction, the Chao1 estimator, and Recon v2.1 estimates of unobserved clonotypes. For all TCRbeta clonotypes obtained by the gDNA method from four donors, generation probabilities were computed with OLGA. Imported from immuneACCESS, the table was reduced by TCRdb to in-frame sequences with V and J called. These copies leave out some clones; in studies compared against another copy, an unresolved V gene accounts for under half, and the cause of the remainder is not known. The V and J calls and clone size were taken over from that table, and D and trimming were inferred from the DNA. Present in this sample are some 2,500,000 clones, 85% to 95% of which were seen just once. The top ten hold around 0.35% of the sample.

CDR1 and CDR2 are drawn from the germline V gene: SQVTM, ANQGSEA. V sheds 4 bases and J sheds 0 bases, leaving 7 bases between their ends. The CDR3 spans 12 residues, from the cysteine through the phenylalanine. Left in the record is the CDR3 DNA by itself, 36 bases read in frame from the first base. The entry originates in a study of shared clonotypes between healthy human individuals (dated by TCRdb to 2019 to 2021). Notes on the research overall: The cohort included three men and a couple of women between 18 and 49 years of age. For each donor, CD4 naive and CD4 memory were each run on three plates, CD8 naive on two plates, and CD8 memory on one plate. Blood TCR repertoires of 5 or 6 healthy adults were deeply sequenced to estimate repertoire size and the extent of clonotype sharing between individuals. Libraries were prepared and TCR repertoires were sequenced by different laboratories using diverse techniques, in order to increase sequencing depth and limit assay-specific biases. Per donor, leukapheresis produced somewhere between about 0.94 and 8.9 billion PBMCs. What the authors observed across the whole study: Based on pairwise subsampling, the degree of clonotype sharing among donors was expected to be affected by sequencing depth. Sampling was limited to blood, and TCR repertoires in tissue likely differ from TCR repertoires in blood. Sharing across several donors was observed for around 5% of naive CD4, over 3% of naive CD8, over 2% of memory CD4, and roughly 0.4% of memory CD8 clonotypes. Larger estimated clonotype richness was generally found for naive subsets than for memory subsets. The genetic and exposure-history diversity represented was limited by the small number of donors. Incomplete sequencing was indicated by rarefaction of sorted-subset datasets, despite the large sequencing depth. Clonotypes shared by all four sorted-subset donors showed higher generation probabilities than non-shared clonotypes.

Healthy HIV-negative adults with no recently reported acute infections or vaccinations were included as donors. Every donor was a Caucasian adult residing in Nashville, Tennessee, USA. CD4+ T cells were enriched by magnetic negative selection, after which naive cells were positively selected on CD45RA and the negative fraction was taken as the memory subset. Blood was obtained by leukapheresis, after which PBMCs were separated by Ficoll-Histopaque density gradient centrifugation and cryopreserved in liquid nitrogen vapor phase. Analytical flow cytometry was used to check the purity and quantity of each magnetically sorted T cell population. Each sorted fraction had its genomic DNA isolated and then quantified by UV absorbance on a Nanodrop 2000c.

The receptor was isolated from a man aged 18-30 years in good health. Some clones in this sample may be carry-over from other donors' samples. This receptor chain uses TRBV29-1 and TRBJ2-7; no D segment can be confidently identified. Sequenced: naive CD4+ T cells from PBMCs. Interpreted using the paper, the cell subset or site label stands for: CD45RA+ positively selected. Here is the DNA: TGCAGCGTTGGGACCGCCTCCTACGAGCAGTACTTC. This is translated as CSVGTASYEQYF.